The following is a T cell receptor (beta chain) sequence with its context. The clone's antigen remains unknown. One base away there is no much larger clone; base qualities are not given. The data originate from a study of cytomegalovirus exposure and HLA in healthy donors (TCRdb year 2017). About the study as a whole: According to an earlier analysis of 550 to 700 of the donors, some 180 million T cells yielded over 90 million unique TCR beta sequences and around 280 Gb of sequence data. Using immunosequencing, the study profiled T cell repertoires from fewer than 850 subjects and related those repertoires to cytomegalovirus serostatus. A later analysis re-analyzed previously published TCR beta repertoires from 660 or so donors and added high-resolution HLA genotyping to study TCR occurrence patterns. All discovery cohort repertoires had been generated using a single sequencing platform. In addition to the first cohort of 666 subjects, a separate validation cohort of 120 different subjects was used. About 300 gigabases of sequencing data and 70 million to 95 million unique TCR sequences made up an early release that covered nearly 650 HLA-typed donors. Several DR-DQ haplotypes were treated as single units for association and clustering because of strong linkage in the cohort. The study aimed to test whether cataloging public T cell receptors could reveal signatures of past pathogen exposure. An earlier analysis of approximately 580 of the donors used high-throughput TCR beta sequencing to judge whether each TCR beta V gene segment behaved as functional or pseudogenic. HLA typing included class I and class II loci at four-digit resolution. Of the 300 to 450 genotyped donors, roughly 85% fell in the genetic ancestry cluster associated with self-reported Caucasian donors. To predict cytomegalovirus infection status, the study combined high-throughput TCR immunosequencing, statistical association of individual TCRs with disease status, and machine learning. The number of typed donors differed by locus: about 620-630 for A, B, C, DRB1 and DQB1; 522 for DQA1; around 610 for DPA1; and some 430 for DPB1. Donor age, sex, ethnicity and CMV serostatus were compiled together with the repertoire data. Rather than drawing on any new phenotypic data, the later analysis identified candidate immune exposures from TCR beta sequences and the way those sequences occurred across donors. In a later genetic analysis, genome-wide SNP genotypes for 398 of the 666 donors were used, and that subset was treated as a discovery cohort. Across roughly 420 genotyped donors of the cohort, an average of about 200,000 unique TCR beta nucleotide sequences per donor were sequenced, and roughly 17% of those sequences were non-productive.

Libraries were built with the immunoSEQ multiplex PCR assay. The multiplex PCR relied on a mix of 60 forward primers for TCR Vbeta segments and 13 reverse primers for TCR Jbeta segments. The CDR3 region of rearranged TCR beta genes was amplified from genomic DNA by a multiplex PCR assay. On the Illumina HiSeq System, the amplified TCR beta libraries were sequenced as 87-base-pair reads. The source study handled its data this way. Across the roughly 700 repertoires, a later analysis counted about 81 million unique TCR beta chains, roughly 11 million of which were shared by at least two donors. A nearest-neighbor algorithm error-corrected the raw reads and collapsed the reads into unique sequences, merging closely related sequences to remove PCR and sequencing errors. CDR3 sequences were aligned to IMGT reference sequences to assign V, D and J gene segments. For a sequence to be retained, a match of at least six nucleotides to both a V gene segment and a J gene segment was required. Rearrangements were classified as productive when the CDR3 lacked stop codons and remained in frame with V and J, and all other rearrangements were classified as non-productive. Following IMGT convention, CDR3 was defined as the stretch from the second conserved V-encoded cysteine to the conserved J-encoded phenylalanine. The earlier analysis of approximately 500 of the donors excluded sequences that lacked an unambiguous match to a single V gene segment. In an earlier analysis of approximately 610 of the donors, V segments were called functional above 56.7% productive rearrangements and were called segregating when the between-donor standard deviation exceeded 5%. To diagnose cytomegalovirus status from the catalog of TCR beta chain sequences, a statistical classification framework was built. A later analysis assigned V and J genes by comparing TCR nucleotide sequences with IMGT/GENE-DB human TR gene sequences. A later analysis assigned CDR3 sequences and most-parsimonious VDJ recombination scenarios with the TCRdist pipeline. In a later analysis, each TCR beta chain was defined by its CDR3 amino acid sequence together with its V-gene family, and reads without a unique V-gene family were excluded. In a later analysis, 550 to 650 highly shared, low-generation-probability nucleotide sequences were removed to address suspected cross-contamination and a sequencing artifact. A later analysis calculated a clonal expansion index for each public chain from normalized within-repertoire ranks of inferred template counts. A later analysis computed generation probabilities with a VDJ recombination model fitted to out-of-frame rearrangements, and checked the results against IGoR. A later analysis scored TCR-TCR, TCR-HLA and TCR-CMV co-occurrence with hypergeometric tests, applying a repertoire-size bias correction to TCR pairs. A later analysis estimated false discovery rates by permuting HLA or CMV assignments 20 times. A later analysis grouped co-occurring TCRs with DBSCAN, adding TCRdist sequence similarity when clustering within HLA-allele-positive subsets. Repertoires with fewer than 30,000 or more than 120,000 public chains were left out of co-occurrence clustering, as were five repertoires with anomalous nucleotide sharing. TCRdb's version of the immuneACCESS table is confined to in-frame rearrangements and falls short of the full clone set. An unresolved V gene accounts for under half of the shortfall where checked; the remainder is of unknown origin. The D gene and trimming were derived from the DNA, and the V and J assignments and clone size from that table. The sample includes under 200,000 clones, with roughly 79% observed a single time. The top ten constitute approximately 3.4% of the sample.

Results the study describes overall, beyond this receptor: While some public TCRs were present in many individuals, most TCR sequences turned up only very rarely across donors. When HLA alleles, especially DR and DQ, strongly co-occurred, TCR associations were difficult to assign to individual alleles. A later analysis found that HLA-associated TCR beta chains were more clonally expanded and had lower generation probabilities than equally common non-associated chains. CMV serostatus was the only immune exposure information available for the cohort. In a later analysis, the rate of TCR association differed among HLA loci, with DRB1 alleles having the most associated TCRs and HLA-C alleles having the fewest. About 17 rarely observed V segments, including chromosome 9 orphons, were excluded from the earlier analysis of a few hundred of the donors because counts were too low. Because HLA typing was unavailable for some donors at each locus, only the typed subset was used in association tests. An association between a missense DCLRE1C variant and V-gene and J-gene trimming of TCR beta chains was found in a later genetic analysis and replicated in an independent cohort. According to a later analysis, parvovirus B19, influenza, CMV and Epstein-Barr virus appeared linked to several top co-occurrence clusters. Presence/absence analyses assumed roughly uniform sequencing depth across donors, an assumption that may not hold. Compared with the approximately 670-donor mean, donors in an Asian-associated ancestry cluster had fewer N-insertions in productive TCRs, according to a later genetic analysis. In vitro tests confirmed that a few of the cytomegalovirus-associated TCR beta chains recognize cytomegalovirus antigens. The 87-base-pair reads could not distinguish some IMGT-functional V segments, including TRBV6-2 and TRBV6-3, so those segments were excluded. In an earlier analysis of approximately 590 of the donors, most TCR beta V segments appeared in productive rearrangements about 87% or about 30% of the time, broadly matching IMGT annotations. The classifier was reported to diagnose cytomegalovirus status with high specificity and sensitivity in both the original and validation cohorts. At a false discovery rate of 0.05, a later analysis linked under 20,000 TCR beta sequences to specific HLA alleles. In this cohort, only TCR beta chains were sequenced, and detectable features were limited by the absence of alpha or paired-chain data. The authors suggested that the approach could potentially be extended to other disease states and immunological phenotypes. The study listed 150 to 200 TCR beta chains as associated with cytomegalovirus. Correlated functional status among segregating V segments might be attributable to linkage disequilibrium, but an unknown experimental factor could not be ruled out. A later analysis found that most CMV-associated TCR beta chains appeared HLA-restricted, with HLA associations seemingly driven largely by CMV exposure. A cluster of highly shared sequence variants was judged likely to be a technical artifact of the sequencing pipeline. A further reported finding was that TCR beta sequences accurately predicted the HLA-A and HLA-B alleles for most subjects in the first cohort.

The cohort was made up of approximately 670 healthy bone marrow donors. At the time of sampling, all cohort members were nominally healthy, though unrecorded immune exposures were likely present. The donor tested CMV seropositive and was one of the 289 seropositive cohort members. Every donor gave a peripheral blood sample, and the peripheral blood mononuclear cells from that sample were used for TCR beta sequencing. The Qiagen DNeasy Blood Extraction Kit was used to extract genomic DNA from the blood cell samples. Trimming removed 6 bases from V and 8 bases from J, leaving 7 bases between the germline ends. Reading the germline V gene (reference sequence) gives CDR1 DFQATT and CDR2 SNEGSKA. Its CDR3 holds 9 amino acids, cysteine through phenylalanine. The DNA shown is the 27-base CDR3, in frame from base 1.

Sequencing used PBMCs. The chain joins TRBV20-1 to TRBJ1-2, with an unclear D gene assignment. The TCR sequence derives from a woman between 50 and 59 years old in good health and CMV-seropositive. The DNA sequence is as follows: TGCAGTGCCCCGGGGGGCTACACCTTC. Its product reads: CSAPGGYTF.